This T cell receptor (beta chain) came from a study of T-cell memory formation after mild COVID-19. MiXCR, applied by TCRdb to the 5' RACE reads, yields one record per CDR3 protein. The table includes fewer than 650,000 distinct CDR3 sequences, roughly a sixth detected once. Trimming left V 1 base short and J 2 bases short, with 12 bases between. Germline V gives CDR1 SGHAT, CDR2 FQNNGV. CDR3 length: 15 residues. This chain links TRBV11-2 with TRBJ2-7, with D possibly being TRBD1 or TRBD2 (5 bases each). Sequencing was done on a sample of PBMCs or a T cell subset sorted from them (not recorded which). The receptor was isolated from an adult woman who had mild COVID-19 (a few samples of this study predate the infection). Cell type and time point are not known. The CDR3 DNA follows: TGTGCCAGCAGCTTAGGGTGGCTGGGGGCCTACGAGCAGTACTTC. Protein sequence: CASSLGWLGAYEQYF.